This entry lists 11 T cell receptor beta chains sequenced from one sample in a study of neurological immune-mediated disorders. TCRdb passed the 5' RACE reads through MiXCR, listing each CDR3 protein once. The sample contains approximately 68,000 distinct CDR3 sequences, roughly 4.5% of which appear only once. Material: PBMCs. The receptor set was obtained from a woman aged 70-85 years with multiple sclerosis.

Ten or more counts support this clonotype. The chain uses TRBV7-9 and TRBJ2-3, with TRBD2 as a possible D gene (6 bases). The germline V gene encodes CDR1 SEHNR and CDR2 FQNEAQ (reference sequence). CDR3 size: 15 residues. The V and J ends lost 5 bases and 6 bases respectively, with 18 bases between them. In nucleotides, the CDR3 is TGTGCCAGCAGCCTTAGCGGAAGCCCGGGGGATACGCAGTATTTT. Its translation is CASSLSGSPGDTQYF.

This clonotype occurred many times. The chain is built from TRBV7-2 and TRBJ2-7; 7 bases fit TRBD2. After removal of 0 bases from V and 3 bases from J, the junction contained 2 bases not matched to a gene. The CDR3 has 14 residues. CDR1 is SGHTA, CDR2 FQGNSA, per germline. The CDR3 reads CASSLAIAGYEQYF. CDR3 DNA sequence: TGTGCCAGCAGCTTAGCGATAGCGGGCTACGAGCAGTACTTC.

Ten or more counts support this clonotype. The J gene is TRBJ1-3, the V gene TRBV20-1, with D possibly being TRBD1 (5 bases). The germline gives CDR1 DFQATT, CDR2 SNEGSKA (reference sequence). This CDR3 is built from 17 residues. The V and J ends lost 3 bases and 0 bases respectively, with 18 bases between them. DNA of the CDR3: TGCAGTGCTAGGTCCACCCTCGGGGGTCTCTCTGGAAACACCATATATTTT. This translates into CSARSTLGGLSGNTIYF.

This clonotype has ten or more counts. V usage is TRBV20-1 and J usage is TRBJ1-1, with TRBD1 matching 7 bases. CDR3 length: 12 amino acids. V lost 2 bases and J lost 4; bases outside the gene matches: 1. Per the germline V gene, CDR1 is DFQATT and CDR2 is SNEGSKA (reference sequence). CDR3 in DNA: TGCAGTGCTAGACAGGGGGGCACTGAAGCTTTCTTT. Encoded protein: CSARQGGTEAFF.

This clonotype was detected ten times or more. DNA of the CDR3: TGTGCCAGCAGACCGCGGACGAACACTGAAGCTTTCTTT. Translating gives CASRPRTNTEAFF. This chain joins TRBV12-3 or TRBV12-4 and TRBJ1-1; D is ambiguous. With 6 bases removed from V and 1 base from J, the gap between germline ends came to 9 bases. The CDR3 covers 13 residues.

This clonotype has only a few counts. The chain has TRBV7-2 and TRBJ2-3; 11 bases fit TRBD1. J lost 4 bases, V lost 7 bases, and 10 bases had no gene match. CDR1 SGHTA and CDR2 FQGNSA come from the germline V gene. The CDR3 is made up of 16 amino acids. This chain's CDR3 is CASNRFLGQGADTQYF. CDR3 DNA: TGTGCCAGCAACCGATTCCTGGGACAGGGGGCAGATACGCAGTATTTT. The whole variable domain, remainder taken from reference TRBV7-2 and TRBJ2-3, is GAGVSQSPSNKVTEKGKDVELRCDPISGHTALYWYRQSLGQGLEFLIYFQGNSAPDKSGLPSDRFSAERTGGSVSTLTIQRTQQEDSAVYLCASNRFLGQGADTQYFGPGTRLTVL.

This clonotype was recorded at least ten times. The chain uses TRBV30 and TRBJ2-7, with a tentative D call TRBD1 (6 bases). Germline V gene sequence: CDR1 GTSNPN, CDR2 SVGIG (reference sequence). The CDR3 spans 14 residues. The ends were cut back, 3 bases at V and 2 bases at J, with 14 bases in the middle. CDR3 in amino acids: CAWRLTGPTYEQYF. The CDR3 DNA follows: TGTGCCTGGAGACTGACAGGTCCGACCTACGAGCAGTACTTC.

The table lists this clonotype with many counts. The chain is built from TRBV7-2 and TRBJ2-6; D not resolved. The germline V gene encodes CDR1 SGHTA and CDR2 FQGNSA. The CDR3 length is 15 residues. The V end lost 1 base, the J end lost 4 bases, and 8 bases lay between the germline ends. As DNA, the CDR3 is TGTGCCAGCAGCTTAGGAATGGGCGGGGCCAACGTCCTGACTTTC. Protein product: CASSLGMGGANVLTF.

At least ten counts were recorded for this clonotype. The rearrangement joins TRBV27 to TRBJ1-1; D perhaps matches TRBD1 (5 bases). CDR3 length: 14 amino acids. Trimming shortened V by 4 bases and J by 4 bases, and 13 bases separated the two germline ends. Germline values: CDR1 MNHEY, CDR2 SMNVEV (reference sequence). DNA of the CDR3: TGTGCCAGCAGTTCCCTCCGGGGGAGCACTGAAGCTTTCTTT. Its protein product is CASSSLRGSTEAFF.

In this sample, this clonotype turned up many times. This chain uses TRBV25-1 with TRBJ1-1, with no clear D. The germline V and J ends were trimmed by 3 bases and 0 bases, with 11 bases remaining between them. The germline V gene has CDR1 MGHDK and CDR2 SYGVNS. The CDR3 length is 15 residues. CDR3 protein: CASSDPGRVNTEAFF. CDR3 sequence (DNA): TGTGCCAGCAGTGATCCCGGACGGGTGAACACTGAAGCTTTCTTT.

There are many counts of this clonotype. The chain combines TRBV5-1 with TRBJ2-7; tentatively, D is TRBD1 (5 bases). V lost 4 bases and J 6 bases, leaving 11 bases between the germline ends. There are 12 residues in the CDR3. CDR1 and CDR2 (germline): SGHRS, YFSETQ. The CDR3 coding sequence is TGCGCCAGCAGCCCCCAGGGCCCCGAGCAGTACTTC. Translating it yields CASSPQGPEQYF.